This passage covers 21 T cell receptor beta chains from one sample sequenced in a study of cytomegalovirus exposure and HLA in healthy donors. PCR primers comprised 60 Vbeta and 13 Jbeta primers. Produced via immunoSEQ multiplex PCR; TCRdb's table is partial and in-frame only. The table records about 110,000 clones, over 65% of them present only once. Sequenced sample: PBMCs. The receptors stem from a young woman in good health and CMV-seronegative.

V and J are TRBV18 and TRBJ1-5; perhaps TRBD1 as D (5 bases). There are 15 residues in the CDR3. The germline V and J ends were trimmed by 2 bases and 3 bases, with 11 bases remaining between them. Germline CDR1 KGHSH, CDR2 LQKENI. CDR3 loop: CASSPDRGDNQPQHF. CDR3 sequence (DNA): TGTGCCAGCTCACCAGACCGGGGGGACAATCAGCCCCAGCATTTT. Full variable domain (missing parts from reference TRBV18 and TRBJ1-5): NAGVMQNPRHLVRRRGQEARLRCSPMKGHSHVYWYRQLPEEGLKFMVYLQKENIIDESGMPKERFSAEFPKEGPSILRIQQVVRGDSAAYFCASSPDRGDNQPQHFGDGTRLSIL.

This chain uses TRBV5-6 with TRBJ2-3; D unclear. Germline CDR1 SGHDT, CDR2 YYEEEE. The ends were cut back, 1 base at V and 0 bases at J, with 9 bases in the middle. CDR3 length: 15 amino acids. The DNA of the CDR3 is TGTGCCAGCAGCTTGTGGCGGTCTAGCACAGATACGCAGTATTTT. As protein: CASSLWRSSTDTQYF.

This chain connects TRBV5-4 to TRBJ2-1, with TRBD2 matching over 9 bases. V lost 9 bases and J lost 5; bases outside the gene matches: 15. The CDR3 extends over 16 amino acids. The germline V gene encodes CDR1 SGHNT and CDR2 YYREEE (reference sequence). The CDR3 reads CATQPHASGADNEQFF. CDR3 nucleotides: TGTGCCACCCAGCCCCACGCTAGCGGGGCCGACAATGAGCAGTTCTTC.

The CDR3, as DNA: TGCGCCAGCAGCCTATCACAGGGGAACACTGAAGCTTTCTTT. It translates to CASSLSQGNTEAFF. The chain has TRBV4-3 and TRBJ1-1; TRBD1 is a possible D gene (6 bases). V was trimmed by 4 bases and J by 1 base, leaving 10 bases between them. This CDR3 region has 14 residues. CDR1 LGHNA and CDR2 YSLEER come from the germline V gene.

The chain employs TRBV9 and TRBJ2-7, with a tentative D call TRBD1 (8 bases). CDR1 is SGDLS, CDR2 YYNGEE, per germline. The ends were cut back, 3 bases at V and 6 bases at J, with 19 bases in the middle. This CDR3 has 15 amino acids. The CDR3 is CASSGTQGGAAEQYF. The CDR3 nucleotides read TGTGCCAGCAGCGGAACACAGGGGGGGGCCGCCGAGCAGTACTTC. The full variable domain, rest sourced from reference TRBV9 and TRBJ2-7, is DSGVTQTPKHLITATGQRVTLRCSPRSGDLSVYWYQQSLDQGLQFLIQYYNGEERAKGNILERFSAQQFPDLHSELNLSSLELGDSALYFCASSGTQGGAAEQYFGPGTRLTVT.

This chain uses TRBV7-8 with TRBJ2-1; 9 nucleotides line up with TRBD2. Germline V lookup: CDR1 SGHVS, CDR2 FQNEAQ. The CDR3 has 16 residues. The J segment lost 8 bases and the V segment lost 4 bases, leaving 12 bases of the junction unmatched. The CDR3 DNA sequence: TGTGCCAGCAGCTCCAGGCCGGGACTAGCATCTCATGAGCAGTTCTTC. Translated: CASSSRPGLASHEQFF. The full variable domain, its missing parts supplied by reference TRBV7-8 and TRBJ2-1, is GAGVSQSPRYKVAKRGQDVALRCDPISGHVSLFWYQQALGQGPEFLTYFQNEAQLDKSGLPSDRFFAERPEGSVSTLKIQRTQQEDSAVYLCASSSRPGLASHEQFFGPGTRLTVL.

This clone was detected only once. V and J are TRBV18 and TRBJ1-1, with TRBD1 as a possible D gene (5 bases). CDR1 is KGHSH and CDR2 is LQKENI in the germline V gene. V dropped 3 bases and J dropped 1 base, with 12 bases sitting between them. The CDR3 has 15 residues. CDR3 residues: CASSPYGHSNTEAFF. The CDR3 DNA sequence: TGTGCCAGCTCACCCTACGGACACTCGAACACTGAAGCTTTCTTT.

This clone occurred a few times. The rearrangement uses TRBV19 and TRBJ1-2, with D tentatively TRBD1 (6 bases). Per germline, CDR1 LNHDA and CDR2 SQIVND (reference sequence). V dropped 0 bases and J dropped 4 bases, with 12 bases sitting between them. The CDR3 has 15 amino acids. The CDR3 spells CASSIEQGSPYGYTF. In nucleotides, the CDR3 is TGTGCCAGTAGTATAGAACAGGGAAGTCCCTATGGCTACACCTTC.

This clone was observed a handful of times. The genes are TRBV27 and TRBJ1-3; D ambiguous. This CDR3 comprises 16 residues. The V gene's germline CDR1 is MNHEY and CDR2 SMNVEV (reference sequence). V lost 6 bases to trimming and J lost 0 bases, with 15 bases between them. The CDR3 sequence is CASSPGDLISGNTIYF. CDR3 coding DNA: TGTGCCAGCAGCCCGGGAGACCTCATCTCTGGAAACACCATATATTTT.

CDR3 in amino acids: CASSTQSGTAHSPLHF. The CDR3, as DNA: TGTGCCAGCAGCACTCAATCCGGGACAGCCCACTCACCCCTCCACTTT. V and J are TRBV9 and TRBJ1-6; the match to TRBD1 covers 7 bases. Trimming cost V 4 bases and J 10 bases; bases outside gene matches: 14. The CDR3 length is 16 residues. Germline V CDR1 and CDR2: SGDLS, YYNGEE. The full variable domain, completed using reference TRBV9 and TRBJ1-6, is DSGVTQTPKHLITATGQRVTLRCSPRSGDLSVYWYQQSLDQGLQFLIQYYNGEERAKGNILERFSAQQFPDLHSELNLSSLELGDSALYFCASSTQSGTAHSPLHFGNGTRLTVT.

CDR3 nucleotide sequence: TGCGCCAGCAGCTTGGGGGCGCACCGAGAGACCCAGTACTTC. Protein sequence: CASSLGAHRETQYF. The chain has TRBV5-1 and TRBJ2-5, with D uncertain. The CDR3 runs to 14 residues. V dropped 0 bases and J dropped 4 bases, with 10 bases sitting between them. Per the germline V gene, CDR1 is SGHRS and CDR2 is YFSETQ.

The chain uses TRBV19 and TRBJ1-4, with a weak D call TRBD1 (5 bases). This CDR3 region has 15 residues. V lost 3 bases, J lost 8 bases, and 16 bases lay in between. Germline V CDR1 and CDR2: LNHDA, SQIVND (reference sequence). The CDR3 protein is CASSIFGREGEKLFF. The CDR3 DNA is TGTGCCAGTAGTATCTTCGGCAGGGAAGGCGAAAAACTGTTTTTT.

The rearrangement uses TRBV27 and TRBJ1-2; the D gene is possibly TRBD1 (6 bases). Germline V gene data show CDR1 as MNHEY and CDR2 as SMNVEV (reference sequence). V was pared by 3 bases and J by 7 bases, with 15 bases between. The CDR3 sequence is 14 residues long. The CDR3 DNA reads TGTGCCAGCAGTTTTATGGCAGGGGCTGCTGGCTACACCTTC. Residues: CASSFMAGAAGYTF.

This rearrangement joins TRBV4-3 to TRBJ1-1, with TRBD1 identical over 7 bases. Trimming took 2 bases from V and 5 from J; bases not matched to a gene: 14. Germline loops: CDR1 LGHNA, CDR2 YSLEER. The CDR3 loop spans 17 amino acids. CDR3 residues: CASSQQHGNTGETEAFF. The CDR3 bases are TGCGCCAGCAGCCAACAACACGGAAATACAGGGGAAACTGAAGCTTTCTTT.

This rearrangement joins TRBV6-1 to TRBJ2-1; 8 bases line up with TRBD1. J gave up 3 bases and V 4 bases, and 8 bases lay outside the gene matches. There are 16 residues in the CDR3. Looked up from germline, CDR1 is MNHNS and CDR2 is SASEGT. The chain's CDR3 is CASSATTGELYNEQFF. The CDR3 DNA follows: TGTGCCAGCAGTGCCACGACAGGGGAGCTCTACAATGAGCAGTTCTTC.

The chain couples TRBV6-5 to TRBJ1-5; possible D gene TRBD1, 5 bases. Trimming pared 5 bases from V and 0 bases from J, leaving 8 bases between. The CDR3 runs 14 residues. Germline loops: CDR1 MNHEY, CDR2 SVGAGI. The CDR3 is CASSGAYSNQPQHF. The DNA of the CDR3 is TGTGCCAGCAGTGGGGCCTATAGCAATCAGCCCCAGCATTTT.

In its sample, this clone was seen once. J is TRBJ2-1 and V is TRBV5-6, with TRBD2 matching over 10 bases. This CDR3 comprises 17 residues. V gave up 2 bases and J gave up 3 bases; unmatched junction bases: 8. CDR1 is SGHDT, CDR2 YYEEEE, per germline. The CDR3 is CASSFPRGLADYNEQFF. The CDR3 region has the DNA TGTGCCAGCAGCTTTCCCCGAGGACTAGCGGACTACAATGAGCAGTTCTTC.

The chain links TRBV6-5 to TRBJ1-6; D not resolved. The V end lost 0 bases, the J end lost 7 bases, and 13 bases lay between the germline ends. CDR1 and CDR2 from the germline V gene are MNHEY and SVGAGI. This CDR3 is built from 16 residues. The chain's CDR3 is CASSYSFAGPNSPLHF. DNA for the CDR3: TGTGCCAGCAGTTACTCTTTCGCAGGCCCAAATTCACCCCTCCACTTT.

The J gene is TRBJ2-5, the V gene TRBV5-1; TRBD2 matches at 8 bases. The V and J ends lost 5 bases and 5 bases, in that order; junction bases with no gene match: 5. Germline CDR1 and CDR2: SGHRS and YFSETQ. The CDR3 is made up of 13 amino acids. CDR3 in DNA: TGCGCCAGCAGACCAGCGGGGGCGGAGACCCAGTACTTC. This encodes CASRPAGAETQYF.

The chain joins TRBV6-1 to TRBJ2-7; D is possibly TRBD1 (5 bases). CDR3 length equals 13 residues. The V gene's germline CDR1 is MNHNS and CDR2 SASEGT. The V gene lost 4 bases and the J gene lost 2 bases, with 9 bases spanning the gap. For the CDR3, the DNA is TGTGCCAGCAGTGGTGGGGCCCCCTACGAGCAGTACTTC. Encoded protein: CASSGGAPYEQYF.

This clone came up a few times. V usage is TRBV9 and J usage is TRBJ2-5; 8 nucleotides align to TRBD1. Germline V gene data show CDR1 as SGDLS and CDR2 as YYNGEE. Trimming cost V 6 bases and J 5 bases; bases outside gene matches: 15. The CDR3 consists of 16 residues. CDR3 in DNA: TGTGCCAGCAAGCCAGAAAATCAGGGGGCGGGTGAGACCCAGTACTTC. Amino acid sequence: CASKPENQGAGETQYF.